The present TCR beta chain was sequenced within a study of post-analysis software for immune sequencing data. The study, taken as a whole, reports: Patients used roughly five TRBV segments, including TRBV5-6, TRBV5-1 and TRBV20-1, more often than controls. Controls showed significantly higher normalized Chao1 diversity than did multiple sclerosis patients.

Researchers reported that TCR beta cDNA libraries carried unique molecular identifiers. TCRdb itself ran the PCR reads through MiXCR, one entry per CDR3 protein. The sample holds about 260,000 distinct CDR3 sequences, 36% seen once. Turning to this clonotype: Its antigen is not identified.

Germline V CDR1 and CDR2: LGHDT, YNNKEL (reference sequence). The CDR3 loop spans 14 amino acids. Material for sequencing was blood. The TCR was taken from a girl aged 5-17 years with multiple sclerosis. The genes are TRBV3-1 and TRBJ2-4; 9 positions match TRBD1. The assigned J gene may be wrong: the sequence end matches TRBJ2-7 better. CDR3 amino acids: CASSLWTGDNEQYF. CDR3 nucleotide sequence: TGTGCCAGCAGCCTCTGGACAGGGGATAACGAGCAGTACTTC.